The source of this T cell receptor (beta chain) is a study of T cell responses to AZD1222 COVID-19 vaccine (dated by TCRdb to about 2021). As for the study more broadly: A total of around 240 trial participants underwent TCR sequencing, of whom about 210 received two doses of AZD1222 and 26 received two doses of the MenACWY control vaccine. Enrollment into the trials was organized by age into subgroups of 18-55, 56-69 and 70-plus years, and those subgroups contained around 150, 28 and 57 TCR-sequenced participants, respectively.

This clone was seen more than once but under ten times. This clone's antigen is unknown. Base qualities are not provided; no much larger clone lies one nucleotide away. What the work shows at the level of the full study, not this receptor alone: In the small 56-69-year group, the increase in depth fell short of significance, most likely because of low power. Epitopes outside the regions mutated in the B.1.351 and B.1.1.7 variants were reportedly recognized by nearly half of the unique spike-specific TCRs. Most participants were white British and females outnumbered males, and the authors suggested that clonal diversity may have been underestimated. The whole spike protein was spanned by vaccine-associated CD4 TCRs, and dominant responses were seen in regions 160-218 and 743-854. Conclusions about previously exposed vaccinees are limited because only six or seven AZD1222 recipients were SARS-CoV-2 seropositive at baseline. After two AZD1222 doses, spike-specific TCR breadth and depth were significantly higher than at day 0 and than in MenACWY recipients. Because no samples from the day 14 peak response were available, repertoires could be characterized only after the peak T cell response.

The CDR3 regions of human TCRbeta chains were subjected to immunosequencing. The study's own analysis went as follows. Repertoire TCRs were checked for matches against a reference library of SARS-CoV-2-specific TCRs that had been generated using the MIRA antigen-specificity platform. Breadth meant the fraction of unique TCRs that were SARS-CoV-2-associated, whereas depth meant the fraction of total T cells that were SARS-CoV-2-associated. Each spike-specific TCR was assigned to its reactive spike region and to a CD4 or CD8 class using the MIRA data. Log10-transformed breadth and depth values were compared by one-way ANOVA with Sidak's multiple comparisons tests. TCRdb retrieved this table from immuneACCESS and kept in-frame rearrangements only. Not all clones are present; in checked studies, unresolved V genes account for under half, and no reason is known for the remainder. For V, J and clone size, that table is used; D and trimming come from the DNA. The sample table contains 110,000 or so clones; only one count was recorded for more than 70% of them. Clones ranked in the top ten supply about 6% of the sample.

Germline trimming amounts to 2 bases on V and 4 bases on J, with 7 as the count of junction bases outside the gene matches. The CDR3 runs 18 amino acids, cysteine and phenylalanine included. Only CDR3 DNA is held: 54 bases, read in frame from base 1. CDR1 and CDR2, looked up from the germline V gene (reference sequence), are LGHDT and YNNKEL. According to the study, the label for this sample's time point signals: about 28 days (+/-7) after the second vaccine dose. AZD1222 recipients whose second dose came at about 4 weeks and those whose second dose came at about 12 weeks were combined into one group, since spike-specific TCR depth and breadth did not differ between the two schedules. The vaccinee samples were drawn from two UK trials, COV001 and COV002, one of which was a single-blind randomized controlled phase 2/3 trial testing AZD1222 (ChAdOx1 nCoV-19) in healthy adults. For TCRbeta chain sequencing, PBMC samples from trial participants were taken at day 0 and at day 28 after the second dose.

Specimen: peripheral blood, collected 28 days after the second AZD1222 dose. The sequence was obtained from an adult who received the AZD1222 COVID-19 vaccine. The chain couples TRBV3-1 (or the pseudogene TRBV3-2) to TRBJ2-1, and 14 bases in between align with TRBD2. The nucleotides are TGTGCCAGCAGCCAACTTTGGACTAGCGGGGGGCAGTACAATGAGCAGTTCTTC. This is translated as CASSQLWTSGGQYNEQFF.